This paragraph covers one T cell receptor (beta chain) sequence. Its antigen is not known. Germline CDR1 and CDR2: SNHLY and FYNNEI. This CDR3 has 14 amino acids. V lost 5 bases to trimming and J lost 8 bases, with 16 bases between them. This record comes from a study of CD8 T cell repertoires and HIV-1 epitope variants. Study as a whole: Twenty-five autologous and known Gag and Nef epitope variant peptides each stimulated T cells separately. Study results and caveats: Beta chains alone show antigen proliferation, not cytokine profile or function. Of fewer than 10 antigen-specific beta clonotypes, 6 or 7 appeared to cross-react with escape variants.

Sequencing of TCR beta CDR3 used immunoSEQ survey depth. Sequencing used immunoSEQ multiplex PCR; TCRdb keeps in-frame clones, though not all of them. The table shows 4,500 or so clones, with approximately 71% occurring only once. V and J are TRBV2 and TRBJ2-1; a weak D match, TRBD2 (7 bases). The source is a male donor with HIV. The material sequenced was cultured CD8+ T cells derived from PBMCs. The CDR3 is CASSRGGEIYEQFF. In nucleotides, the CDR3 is TGTGCCAGCAGTAGGGGGGGCGAAATCTATGAGCAGTTCTTC.